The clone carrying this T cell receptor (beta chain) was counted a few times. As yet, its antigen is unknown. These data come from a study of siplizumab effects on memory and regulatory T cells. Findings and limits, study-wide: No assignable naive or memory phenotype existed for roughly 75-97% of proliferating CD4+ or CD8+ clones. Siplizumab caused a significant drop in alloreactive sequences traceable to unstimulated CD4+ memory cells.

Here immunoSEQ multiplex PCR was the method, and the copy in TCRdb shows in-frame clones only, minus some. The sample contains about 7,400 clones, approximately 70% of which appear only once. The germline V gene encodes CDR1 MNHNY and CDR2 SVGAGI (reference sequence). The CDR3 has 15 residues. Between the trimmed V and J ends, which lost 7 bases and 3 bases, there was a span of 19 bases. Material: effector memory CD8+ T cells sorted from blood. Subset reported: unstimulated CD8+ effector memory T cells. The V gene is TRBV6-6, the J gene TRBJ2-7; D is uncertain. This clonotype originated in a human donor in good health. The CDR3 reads CASNPREKKGYEQYF. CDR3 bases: TGTGCCAGCAACCCCAGAGAGAAGAAGGGCTACGAGCAGTACTTC.